This T cell receptor beta chain was identified in a study of cytomegalovirus exposure and HLA in healthy donors. Per germline, CDR1 SGHNT and CDR2 YYREEE (reference sequence). V was shortened by 0 bases and J by 1 base, with 8 bases between the two germline ends. The CDR3 is 15 residues long. Clones were read by immunoSEQ multiplex PCR, and TCRdb kept only the in-frame ones, dropping some. The sample shows some 98,000 clones, around 88% of them seen only once. This clonotype was sampled from a woman aged 25-40 years in good health and CMV-seronegative. The chain uses TRBV5-4 and TRBJ2-1; weak D call: TRBD1 (6 bases). Sequences were obtained from PBMCs. The CDR3 nucleotides are TGTGCCAGCAGCTTGGTTGGGACATCCTACAATGAGCAGTTCTTC. Amino acid sequence: CASSLVGTSYNEQFF.